The clone carrying this T cell receptor (beta chain) was recorded many times. Because the CDR3's place on the DNA is in doubt, the DNA is left out and the CDR3 is given as listed by TCRdb. The authors amplified TCR beta CDR3 regions, and they did so from RNA transcripts for repertoire sequencing. First-round RT-PCR employed HTBI primers, with a second-round multiplex PCR after it. One entry per CDR3 protein results from TCRdb running MiXCR on the multiplex PCR reads. Of hundreds of thousands of distinct CDR3 sequences listed, over 40% are singletons. The CDR3 length equals 12 residues, ends included. Germline V gene data show CDR1 as LNHDA and CDR2 as SQIVND (reference sequence). The sample comes from a study of Graves' ophthalmopathy and Graves' hyperthyroidism. CAS ≥3, NOSPECS ≥4, moderate-to-severe activity and duration under 3 months marked donors with ophthalmopathy.

The specimen sequenced was peripheral blood. This chain uses TRBV19 with TRBJ1-1; the table's D call of TRBD1 was not tested on the DNA. This sequence was found in an adult man with Graves' ophthalmopathy. The CDR3 is CASSMVGTGNFF.